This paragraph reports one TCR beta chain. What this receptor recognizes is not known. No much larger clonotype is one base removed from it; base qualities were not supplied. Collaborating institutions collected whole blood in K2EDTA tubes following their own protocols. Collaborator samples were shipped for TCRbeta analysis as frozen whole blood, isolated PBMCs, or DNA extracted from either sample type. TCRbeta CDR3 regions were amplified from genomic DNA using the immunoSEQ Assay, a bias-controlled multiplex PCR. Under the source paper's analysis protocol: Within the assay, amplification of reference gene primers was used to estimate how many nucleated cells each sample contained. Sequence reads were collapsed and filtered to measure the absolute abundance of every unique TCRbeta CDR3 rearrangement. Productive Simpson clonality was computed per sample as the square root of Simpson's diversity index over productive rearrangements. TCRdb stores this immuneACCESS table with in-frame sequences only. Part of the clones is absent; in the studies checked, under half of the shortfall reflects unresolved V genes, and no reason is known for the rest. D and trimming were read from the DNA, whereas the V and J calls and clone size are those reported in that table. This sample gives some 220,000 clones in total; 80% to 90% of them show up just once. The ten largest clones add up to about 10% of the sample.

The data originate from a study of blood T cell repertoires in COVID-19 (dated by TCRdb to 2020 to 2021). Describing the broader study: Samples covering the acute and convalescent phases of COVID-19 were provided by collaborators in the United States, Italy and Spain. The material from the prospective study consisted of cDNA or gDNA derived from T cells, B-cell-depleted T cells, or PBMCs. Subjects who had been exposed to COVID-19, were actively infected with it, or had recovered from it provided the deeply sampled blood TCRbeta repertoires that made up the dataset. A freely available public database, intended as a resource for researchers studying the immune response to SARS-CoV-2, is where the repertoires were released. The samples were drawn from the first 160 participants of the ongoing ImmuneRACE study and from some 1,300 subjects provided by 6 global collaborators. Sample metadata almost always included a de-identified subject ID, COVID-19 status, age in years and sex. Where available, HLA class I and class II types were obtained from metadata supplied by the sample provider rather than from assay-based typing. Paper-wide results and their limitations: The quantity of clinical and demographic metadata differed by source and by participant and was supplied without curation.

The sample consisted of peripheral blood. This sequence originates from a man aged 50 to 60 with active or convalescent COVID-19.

The DNA sequence is as follows: TGTGCCAGCAGCTCGGGGACTAGCGGGAGGGTTAGGGATACGCAGTATTTT. This yields the protein CASSSGTSGRVRDTQYF. The chain joins TRBV6-2 or TRBV6-3 to TRBJ2-3; 16 central bases correspond to TRBD2. V is cut back by 6 bases and J by 6 bases, with 9 bases in the junction unmatched. CDR1 and CDR2 are drawn from the germline V gene: MNHEY, SVGEGT. Including cysteine and phenylalanine, the CDR3 has 17 amino acids. Here the CDR3 DNA is all that survives: 51 bases in frame from base 1.